These T cell receptor beta chains were read from a single sample in a study of blood T cell repertoires in COVID-19. TCRdb keeps only in-frame clones here, not all; method: immunoSEQ multiplex PCR. Of about 180,000 clones listed, approximately 85% are singletons. The sample comprised PBMCs or T cells enriched from blood (not recorded which). Receptors were obtained from a woman aged 25-40 years who had recovered from COVID-19. CDR3s include the opening cysteine and the closing phenylalanine or tryptophan. Each record gives: D gene, J gene, CDR3 length, clone size, V gene, CDR3 DNA, CDR3 protein. The D gene is left open where the match is weak. The listing skips clone size in some rows; elsewhere it reads once, few, many or a size class.

D: TRBD1
J: TRBJ1-4
length: 13
size: once
V: TRBV28
DNA: TGTGCCAGCACCCGACAGGGTAATGAAAAACTGTTTTTT
CDR3: CASTRQGNEKLFF

D: -
J: TRBJ2-5
length: 16
size: -
V: TRBV7-9
DNA: TGTGCCAGCAGCTTAGCGGTGACACCGGGGAGGGAGACCCAGTACTTC
CDR3: CASSLAVTPGRETQYF

D: TRBD1
J: TRBJ1-1
length: 15
size: -
V: TRBV5-1
DNA: TGCGCCAGCAGCTCGCACGGACAGGGGAACACTGAAGCTTTCTTT
CDR3: CASSSHGQGNTEAFF

D: TRBD1
J: TRBJ1-3
length: 16
size: -
V: TRBV18
DNA: TGTGCCAGCTCACCATTTCAGGGGGCAACTGGAAACACCATATATTTT
CDR3: CASSPFQGATGNTIYF

D: -
J: TRBJ2-3
length: 14
size: -
V: TRBV5-1
DNA: TGCGCCAGCAGACTGGGGGGAAGCACAGATACGCAGTATTTT
CDR3: CASRLGGSTDTQYF

D: TRBD1
J: TRBJ2-3
length: 15
size: -
V: TRBV27
DNA: TGTGCCAGCAGTTTACAAGGACAGGGGGAAGATACGCAGTATTTT
CDR3: CASSLQGQGEDTQYF

D: -
J: TRBJ2-3
length: 15
size: -
V: TRBV2
DNA: TGTGCCAGCAGTGAAGCGGGACAAAGCACAGATACGCAGTATTTT
CDR3: CASSEAGQSTDTQYF

D: -
J: TRBJ1-5
length: 14
size: -
V: TRBV10-3
DNA: TGTGCCATCAGTACCACAGGGAGCAATCAGCCCCAGCATTTT
CDR3: CAISTTGSNQPQHF

D: -
J: TRBJ1-5
length: 16
size: -
V: TRBV19
DNA: TGTGCCAGTAGTCCTCGCGACGGGGGTAGGTTAAAGCCCCAGCATTTT
CDR3: CASSPRDGGRLKPQHF

D: TRBD1
J: TRBJ1-4
length: 13
size: once
V: TRBV7-9
DNA: TGTGCCAGCAAAAGGACAGGGGATGAAAAACTGTTTTTT
CDR3: CASKRTGDEKLFF

D: -
J: TRBJ2-7
length: 15
size: few
V: TRBV7-8
DNA: TGTGCCAGCAGCTTAGAGCTGGGAGAGGGCTACGAGCAGTACTTC
CDR3: CASSLELGEGYEQYF

D: -
J: TRBJ2-3
length: 13
size: -
V: TRBV19
DNA: TGTGCCAGTAGTCTCACAGGGCCAGATACGCAGTATTTT
CDR3: CASSLTGPDTQYF

D: -
J: TRBJ2-1
length: 17
size: -
V: TRBV4-2
DNA: TGTGCCAGCAGCCAAGATCCCCTGGTGGGAGGATACAATGAGCAGTTCTTC
CDR3: CASSQDPLVGGYNEQFF

D: TRBD1
J: TRBJ1-1
length: 15
size: -
V: TRBV5-1
DNA: TGCGCCAGCAGCAGGACAGGGCGGATGGACACTGAAGCTTTCTTT
CDR3: CASSRTGRMDTEAFF

D: -
J: TRBJ2-7
length: 13
size: few
V: TRBV7-2
DNA: TGTGCCAGCAGTCGACAGTTGCTCTACGAGCAGTACTTC
CDR3: CASSRQLLYEQYF

D: TRBD2
J: TRBJ2-7
length: 12
size: -
V: TRBV28
DNA: TGTGCCACCGGGACTAGCGGGATTGAGCAGTACTTC
CDR3: CATGTSGIEQYF

D: TRBD1
J: TRBJ2-1
length: 13
size: few
V: TRBV6-2/TRBV6-3
DNA: TGTGCCAGCAGTTACGGGACAGCTGATGAGCAGTTCTTC
CDR3: CASSYGTADEQFF

D: -
J: TRBJ2-2
length: 14
size: -
V: TRBV6-5
DNA: TGTGCCAGCAGTTACTGGGCTTCCACCGGGGAGCTGTTTTTT
CDR3: CASSYWASTGELFF

D: -
J: TRBJ2-5
length: 13
size: -
V: TRBV18
DNA: TGTGCCAGCTCTCGCGGTTCGGGGGAGACCCAGTACTTC
CDR3: CASSRGSGETQYF

D: TRBD1
J: TRBJ2-5
length: 17
size: -
V: TRBV3-1/TRBV3-2
DNA: TGTGCCAGCCGGCAGAGGAGCGGACAGGGGTTGAGAGAGACCCAGTACTTC
CDR3: CASRQRSGQGLRETQYF

D: TRBD2
J: TRBJ2-5
length: 16
size: -
V: TRBV10-3
DNA: TGTGCCATCAGCGTAGGAACTAGCGGGATAAGAGAGACCCAGTACTTC
CDR3: CAISVGTSGIRETQYF

D: TRBD1
J: TRBJ2-5
length: 15
size: once
V: TRBV7-9
DNA: TGTGCCAGCAGCAGAAATCAGGGGGCCCAAGAGACCCAGTACTTC
CDR3: CASSRNQGAQETQYF

D: TRBD1
J: TRBJ1-4
length: 18
size: -
V: TRBV5-6
DNA: TGTGCCAGCAGCCGGGTAGACAGGGATGGGGTTTCTAATGAAAAACTGTTTTTT
CDR3: CASSRVDRDGVSNEKLFF

D: -
J: TRBJ2-7
length: 13
size: -
V: TRBV19
DNA: TGTGCCAGTAGTATGGGTAGCGGTTACGAGCAGTACTTC
CDR3: CASSMGSGYEQYF

D: -
J: TRBJ2-7
length: 12
size: -
V: TRBV19
DNA: TGTGCCAGTAGTATAGGCTCGAGCGAGCAGTACTTC
CDR3: CASSIGSSEQYF

D: TRBD2
J: TRBJ2-1
length: 15
size: -
V: TRBV7-3
DNA: TGTGCCAGCAGCCGACTAGCGGGAGGGTACAATGAGCAGTTCTTC
CDR3: CASSRLAGGYNEQFF

D: -
J: TRBJ2-7
length: 15
size: -
V: TRBV3-1/TRBV3-2
DNA: TGTGCCAGCAGCCAAGATATGTCAGGGCGCTACGAGCAGTACTTC
CDR3: CASSQDMSGRYEQYF

D: -
J: TRBJ1-1
length: 13
size: -
V: TRBV10-3
DNA: TGTGCCATCAGTGAACAGGAGAACACTGAAGCTTTCTTT
CDR3: CAISEQENTEAFF

D: TRBD2
J: TRBJ2-2
length: 16
size: -
V: TRBV7-9
DNA: TGTGCCAGCAGCTCCTCGGGGGGAGAGATCGTCGGGGAGCTGTTTTTT
CDR3: CASSSSGGEIVGELFF

D: -
J: TRBJ2-2
length: 15
size: -
V: TRBV12-5
DNA: TGTGCTAGTGCCGCGGGGAGGTTTGACACCGGGGAGCTGTTTTTT
CDR3: CASAAGRFDTGELFF

D: TRBD1
J: TRBJ1-2
length: 13
size: -
V: TRBV2
DNA: TGTGCCAGCATGGGCAGGGGGGTCGATGGCTACACCTTC
CDR3: CASMGRGVDGYTF

D: -
J: TRBJ1-6
length: 13
size: -
V: TRBV10-3
DNA: TGTGCCATCACCCCACAGTATAATTCACCCCTCCACTTT
CDR3: CAITPQYNSPLHF

D: -
J: TRBJ2-7
length: 13
size: -
V: TRBV21-1
DNA: TGTGCCACCTCGGACAGGGTCTCCTACGAGCAGTACTTC
CDR3: CATSDRVSYEQYF

D: -
J: TRBJ1-1
length: 13
size: few
V: TRBV12-5
DNA: TGTGCTAGTGTTGGACCGACAGCCACTGAAGCTTTCTTT
CDR3: CASVGPTATEAFF

D: TRBD2
J: TRBJ2-6
length: 19
size: -
V: TRBV4-1
DNA: TGCGCCAGCAGCCAAATTGGACTAGCGGGAGGAGGGAGGGCCAACGTCCTGACTTTC
CDR3: CASSQIGLAGGGRANVLTF

D: TRBD2
J: TRBJ2-3
length: 17
size: -
V: TRBV5-1
DNA: TGCGCCAGCAGCTTGGGACGGGAGGGCCTCAGCACAGATACGCAGTATTTT
CDR3: CASSLGREGLSTDTQYF